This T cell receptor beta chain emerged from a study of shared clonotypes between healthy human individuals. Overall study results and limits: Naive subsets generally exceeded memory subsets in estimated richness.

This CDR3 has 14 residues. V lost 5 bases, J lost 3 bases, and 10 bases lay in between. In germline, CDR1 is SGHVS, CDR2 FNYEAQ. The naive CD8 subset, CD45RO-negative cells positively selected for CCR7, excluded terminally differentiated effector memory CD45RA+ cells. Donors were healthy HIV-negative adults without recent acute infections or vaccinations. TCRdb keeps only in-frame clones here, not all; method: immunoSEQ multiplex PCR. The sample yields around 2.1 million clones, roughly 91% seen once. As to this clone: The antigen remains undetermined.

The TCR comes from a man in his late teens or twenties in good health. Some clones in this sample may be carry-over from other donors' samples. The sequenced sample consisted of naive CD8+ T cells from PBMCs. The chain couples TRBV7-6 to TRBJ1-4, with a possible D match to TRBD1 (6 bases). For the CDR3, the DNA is TGTGCCAGCAGCCCGACAGGACCTAATGAAAAACTGTTTTTT. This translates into CASSPTGPNEKLFF.